The 18 T cell receptor beta chains listed next were all sequenced from one sample in a study of blood T cell repertoires in COVID-19. Repertoires were generated with immunoSEQ multiplex PCR, while TCRdb's copy carries only in-frame clones and drops some. The repertoire holds approximately 290,000 clones, 80% to 95% seen once, with 0.95% to 1.3% in the top ten. The sample consisted of PBMCs or T cells enriched from blood (not recorded which). Every receptor here comes from a woman in her twenties or thirties who had recovered from COVID-19.

V usage is TRBV4-3 and J usage is TRBJ2-7, with 11 positions matching TRBD2. From germline, CDR1 is LGHNA and CDR2 YSLEER. With 5 bases clipped from V and 2 bases from J, the junction kept 5 bases outside the gene matches. CDR3 size: 15 residues. The DNA for the CDR3 is TGCGCCAGCAGCTCCCTAGCGGGAGGCCCCTACGAGCAGTACTTC. This gives the protein CASSSLAGGPYEQYF.

This clone was detected once. V is TRBV27 and J is TRBJ2-2; 10 bases are a match to TRBD2. The CDR3 is made up of 16 amino acids. Germline CDR1 MNHEY, CDR2 SMNVEV (reference sequence). V lost 7 bases to trimming and J lost 5 bases; unmatched junction nucleotides: 10. CDR3 sequence (DNA): TGTGCCAGCACCTTGGGGAGCGGGAGGGTTACCGGGGAGCTGTTTTTT. It codes for CASTLGSGRVTGELFF.

The V call is TRBV7-2, the J call TRBJ1-1; D ambiguous. Trimming pared 5 bases from V and 0 bases from J, leaving 10 bases between. This CDR3 has 14 residues. The germline V gene encodes CDR1 SGHTA and CDR2 FQGNSA. CDR3 DNA sequence: TGTGCCAGCAGCCTCACTGCCCTGAACACTGAAGCTTTCTTT. Translated, it gives CASSLTALNTEAFF.

The gene calls are TRBV5-5 and TRBJ1-6; a weak D match, TRBD1 (6 bases). In germline, CDR1 is SGHKS, CDR2 YYEKEE (reference sequence). This CDR3 has 13 amino acids. V was cut by 2 bases and J by 9 bases, with 9 bases left in between. This CDR3 is CASSLKGGSPLHF. DNA of the CDR3: TGTGCCAGCAGCTTAAAAGGGGGTTCACCCCTCCACTTT.

The gene calls are TRBV7-8 and TRBJ2-7; 13 bases are shared with TRBD2. The CDR3 covers 16 residues. Germline-derived CDR1 and CDR2 are SGHVS and FQNEAQ. V was clipped by 5 bases and J by 5 bases; unmatched bases: 9. CDR3 bases: TGTGCCAGCAGCACGATCGGACTAGCGGGAGACCACGAGCAGTACTTC. It codes for CASSTIGLAGDHEQYF.

The chain uses TRBV28 and TRBJ1-2; D gene ambiguous. This CDR3 is built from 14 residues. V was trimmed by 2 bases and J by 2 bases, leaving 9 bases between them. CDR1 is MDHEN and CDR2 is SYDVKM in the germline V gene. The CDR3 nucleotides read TGTGCCAGCAGTTTAGAGGTACGGAACTATGGCTACACCTTC. Protein product: CASSLEVRNYGYTF.

This sequence joins TRBV5-1 and TRBJ2-5, with unresolved D. CDR3 length: 12 amino acids. V lost 0 bases to trimming and J lost 5 bases, with 5 bases between them. CDR1 and CDR2 (germline): SGHRS, YFSETQ. The CDR3 DNA reads as TGCGCCAGCAGCTTGGCCGAGGAGACCCAGTACTTC. The encoded protein is CASSLAEETQYF.

This clone was detected only a few times. The CDR3 protein is CASSLPLVSGYGYTF. DNA for the CDR3: TGTGCCAGCAGTTTGCCCCTGGTTAGTGGCTATGGCTACACCTTC. The chain uses TRBV28 and TRBJ1-2; unclear D gene. V lost 3 bases and J 4 bases, leaving 15 bases between the germline ends. CDR1 and CDR2 (germline): MDHEN, SYDVKM. The length of the CDR3 is 15 residues.

The chain combines TRBV28 with TRBJ1-5, with D possibly being TRBD1 (6 bases). The germline gives CDR1 MDHEN, CDR2 SYDVKM. The V end was cut by 6 bases, the J end by 2 bases, with 14 bases between. The CDR3 consists of 15 residues. CDR3 region: CASSGGGLRNQPQHF. Written as DNA, the CDR3 is TGTGCCAGCAGCGGGGGGGGGCTACGCAATCAGCCCCAGCATTTT.

The rearrangement links TRBV7-2 to TRBJ1-2; no definite D call. Germline V gene data show CDR1 as SGHTA and CDR2 as FQGNSA. Trimming removed 4 bases from V and 4 bases from J, with 7 bases in between. The CDR3 spans 12 residues. Here the CDR3 DNA reads TGTGCCAGCAGCTCTAGGAGCTATGGCTACACCTTC. Translated: CASSSRSYGYTF. The full variable domain, in which reference TRBV7-2 and TRBJ1-2 provide the parts outside the CDR3, is GAGVSQSPSNKVTEKGKDVELRCDPISGHTALYWYRQSLGQGLEFLIYFQGNSAPDKSGLPSDRFSAERTGGSVSTLTIQRTQQEDSAVYLCASSSRSYGYTFGSGTRLTVV.

The V gene is TRBV5-5, the J gene TRBJ2-6; a weak D match, TRBD2 (5 bases). V lost 4 bases and J lost 0, with 5 bases in between. Per the germline V gene, CDR1 is SGHKS and CDR2 is YYEKEE (reference sequence). CDR3 length equals 14 residues. The CDR3 DNA is TGTGCCAGCAGCCGGGACTCTGGGGCCAACGTCCTGACTTTC. As protein: CASSRDSGANVLTF.

This chain connects TRBV27 to TRBJ1-1, with 9 bases aligning to TRBD1. Germline V gene sequence: CDR1 MNHEY, CDR2 SMNVEV (reference sequence). The CDR3 covers 16 residues. The V gene end was trimmed by 6 bases and the J gene end by 4 bases; junction bases not matched to a gene: 12. CDR3 nucleotide sequence: TGTGCCAGCAGCCACCCCCCGGGACAGGGCCTCACTGAAGCTTTCTTT. Translating gives CASSHPPGQGLTEAFF.

The chain links TRBV4-1 to TRBJ2-7; 7 bases are shared with TRBD1. With 4 bases clipped from V and 2 bases from J, the junction kept 5 bases outside the gene matches. This CDR3 contains 14 residues. Germline values: CDR1 MGHRA, CDR2 YSYEKL. The CDR3 sequence: CASSPTGTAYEQYF. DNA of the CDR3: TGCGCCAGCAGCCCTACCGGGACAGCCTACGAGCAGTACTTC.

The chain combines TRBV19 with TRBJ2-5; TRBD1 matches 9 bases. V was pared by 4 bases and J by 5 bases, with 11 bases of the junction left unmatched. Germline CDR1 LNHDA, CDR2 SQIVND (reference sequence). This CDR3 contains 16 residues. The CDR3 nucleotides are TGTGCCAGTAGTACGATCCCGGGACAGGGAAGGGAGACCCAGTACTTC. Protein sequence: CASSTIPGQGRETQYF.

As DNA, the CDR3 is TGTGCCAGCTCACTTAGGACAGGCTCGAACACCGGGGAGCTGTTTTTT. This translates into CASSLRTGSNTGELFF. The chain has TRBV18 and TRBJ2-2, with TRBD1 identical over 7 bases. The germline gives CDR1 KGHSH, CDR2 LQKENI. The CDR3 totals 16 residues. V lost 4 bases, J lost 0 bases, and 5 bases stayed unmatched.

The chain combines TRBV7-9 with TRBJ1-3; D is perhaps TRBD1 (5 bases). The CDR3 covers 15 residues. From germline, CDR1 is SEHNR and CDR2 FQNEAQ (reference sequence). V lost 1 base, J lost 8 bases, and 15 bases lay in between. The CDR3 region has the DNA TGTGCCAGCAGCTTAGGGGGTTTGTCGGGGGACACCATATATTTT. Protein: CASSLGGLSGDTIYF.

Here the CDR3 reads CASSQDQGGVEPQHF. The DNA of the CDR3 is TGTGCCAGCAGCCAAGATCAAGGAGGGGTGGAGCCCCAGCATTTT. The chain couples TRBV4-2 to TRBJ1-5, with a weak D call TRBD1 (5 bases). CDR3 length: 15 residues. The germline V gene encodes CDR1 LGHNA and CDR2 YNFKEQ. The germline V and J ends were trimmed by 0 bases and 8 bases, with 14 bases remaining between them.

The J gene is TRBJ1-1, the V gene TRBV6-1; the D is unclear. Germline CDR1 is MNHNS and CDR2 is SASEGT. The ends were cut back, 2 bases at V and 11 bases at J, with 6 bases in the middle. CDR3 size: 10 residues. The CDR3 reads CASSENLAFF. The CDR3 DNA follows: TGTGCCAGCAGTGAAAATCTGGCTTTCTTT.